This TCR beta chain was found in a study of blood T cell repertoires in COVID-19. Study background: Donors in the United States, Italy and Spain gave samples during acute or convalescent COVID-19.

Trimming shortened V by 6 bases and J by 2 bases, and 16 bases separated the two germline ends. The length of the CDR3 is 15 residues. Germline loops: CDR1 MNHEY, CDR2 SVGAGI. Clones were sequenced by immunoSEQ multiplex PCR, and TCRdb holds only the in-frame ones, with some missing. The sample has 300,000 to 400,000 clones, about 88% seen once. Sequenced: peripheral blood. The TCR originated in a human donor in a cohort sampled during active COVID-19. The rearrangement uses TRBV6-5 and TRBJ1-1; D perhaps matches TRBD1 (6 bases). For the CDR3, the DNA is TGTGCCAGCAGAGTATTTGGACAGACAAACACTGAAGCTTTCTTT. It yields the protein CASRVFGQTNTEAFF.